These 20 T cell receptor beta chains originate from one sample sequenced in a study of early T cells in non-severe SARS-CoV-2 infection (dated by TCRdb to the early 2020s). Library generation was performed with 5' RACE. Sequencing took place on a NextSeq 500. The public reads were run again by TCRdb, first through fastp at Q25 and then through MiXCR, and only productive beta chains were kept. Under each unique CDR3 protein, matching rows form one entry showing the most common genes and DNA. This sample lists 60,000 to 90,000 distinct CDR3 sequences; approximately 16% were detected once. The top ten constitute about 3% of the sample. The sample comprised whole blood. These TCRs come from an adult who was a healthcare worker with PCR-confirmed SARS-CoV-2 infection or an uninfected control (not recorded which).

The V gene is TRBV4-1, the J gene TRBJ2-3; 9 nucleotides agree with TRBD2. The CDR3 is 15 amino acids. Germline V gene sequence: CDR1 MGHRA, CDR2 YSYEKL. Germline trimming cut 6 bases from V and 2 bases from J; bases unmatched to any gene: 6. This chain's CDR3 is CASRQSGGITDTQYF. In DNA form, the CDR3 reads TGCGCCAGCAGGCAAAGCGGGGGGATCACAGATACGCAGTATTTT.

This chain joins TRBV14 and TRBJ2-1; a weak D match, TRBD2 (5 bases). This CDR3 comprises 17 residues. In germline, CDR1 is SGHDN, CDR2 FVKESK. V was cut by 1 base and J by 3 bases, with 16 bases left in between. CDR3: CASSQAEEVANYNEQFF. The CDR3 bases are TGTGCCAGCAGCCAAGCCGAGGAGGTAGCGAACTACAATGAGCAGTTCTTC.

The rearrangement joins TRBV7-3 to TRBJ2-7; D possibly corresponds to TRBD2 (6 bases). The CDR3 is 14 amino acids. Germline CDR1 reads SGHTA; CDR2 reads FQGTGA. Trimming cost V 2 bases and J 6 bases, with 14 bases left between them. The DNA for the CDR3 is TGTGCCAGCAGCTTATTGGGGACTTCCCTCGAGCAGTACTTC. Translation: CASSLLGTSLEQYF. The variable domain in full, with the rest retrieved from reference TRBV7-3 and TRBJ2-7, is GAGVSQTPSNKVTEKGKYVELRCDPISGHTALYWYRQSLGQGPEFLIYFQGTGAADDSGLPNDRFFAVRPEGSVSTLKIQRTERGDSAVYLCASSLLGTSLEQYFGPGTRLTVT.

The CDR3: CASSGSGNNEQFF. Written as DNA, the CDR3 is TGCGCCAGCAGCGGGAGTGGGAACAATGAGCAGTTCTTC. J is TRBJ2-1 and V is TRBV10-1; the D gene is possibly TRBD2 (6 bases). The CDR3 length is 13 residues. Germline V gene data show CDR1 as WNHNN and CDR2 as SYGVQD (reference sequence). V was clipped by 6 bases and J by 5 bases, with 11 bases between them.

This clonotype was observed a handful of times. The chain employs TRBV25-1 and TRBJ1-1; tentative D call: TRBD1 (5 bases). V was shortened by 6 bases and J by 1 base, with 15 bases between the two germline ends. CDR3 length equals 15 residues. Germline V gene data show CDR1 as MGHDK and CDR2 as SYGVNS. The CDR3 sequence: CASRPRSRANTEAFF. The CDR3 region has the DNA TGTGCCAGCAGACCACGGAGCAGGGCGAACACTGAAGCTTTCTTT.

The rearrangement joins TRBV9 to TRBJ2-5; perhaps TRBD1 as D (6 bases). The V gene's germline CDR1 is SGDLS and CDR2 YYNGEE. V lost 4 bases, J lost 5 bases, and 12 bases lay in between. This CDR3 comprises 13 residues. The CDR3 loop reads CASSTQGLETQYF. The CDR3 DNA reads TGTGCCAGCAGCACCCAGGGGTTGGAGACCCAGTACTTC. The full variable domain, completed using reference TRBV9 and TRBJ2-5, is DSGVTQTPKHLITATGQRVTLRCSPRSGDLSVYWYQQSLDQGLQFLIQYYNGEERAKGNILERFSAQQFPDLHSELNLSSLELGDSALYFCASSTQGLETQYFGPGTRLLVL.

CDR3 in DNA: TGTGCCAGCAGCAAACTAGCGGGAACAGATACGCAGTATTTT. Amino acid sequence: CASSKLAGTDTQYF. The chain uses TRBV11-2 and TRBJ2-3; TRBD2 agrees at 10 bases. V was pared by 5 bases and J by 3 bases, with 2 bases of the junction left unmatched. Germline V gives CDR1 SGHAT, CDR2 FQNNGV. This CDR3 has 14 residues.

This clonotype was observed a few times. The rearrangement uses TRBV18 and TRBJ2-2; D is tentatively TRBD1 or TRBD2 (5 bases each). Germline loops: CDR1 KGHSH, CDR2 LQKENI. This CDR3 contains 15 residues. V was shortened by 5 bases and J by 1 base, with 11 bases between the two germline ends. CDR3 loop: CASSKQDLNTGELFF. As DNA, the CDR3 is TGTGCCAGCTCAAAACAGGACTTGAACACCGGGGAGCTGTTTTTT.

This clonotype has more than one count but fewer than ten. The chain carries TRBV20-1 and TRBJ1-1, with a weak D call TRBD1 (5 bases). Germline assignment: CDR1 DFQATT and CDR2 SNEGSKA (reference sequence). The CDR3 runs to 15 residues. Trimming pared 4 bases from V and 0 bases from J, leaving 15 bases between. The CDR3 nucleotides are TGCAGTGCTAATTGGCGGGGCAGGTTGAACACTGAAGCTTTCTTT. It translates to CSANWRGRLNTEAFF.

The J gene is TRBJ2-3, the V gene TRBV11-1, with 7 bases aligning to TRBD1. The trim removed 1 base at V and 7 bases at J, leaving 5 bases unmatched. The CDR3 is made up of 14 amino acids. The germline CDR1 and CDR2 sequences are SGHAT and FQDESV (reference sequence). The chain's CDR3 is CASSLDRGTNTQYF. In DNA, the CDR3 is TGTGCCAGCAGCTTAGACAGGGGCACGAATACGCAGTATTTT.

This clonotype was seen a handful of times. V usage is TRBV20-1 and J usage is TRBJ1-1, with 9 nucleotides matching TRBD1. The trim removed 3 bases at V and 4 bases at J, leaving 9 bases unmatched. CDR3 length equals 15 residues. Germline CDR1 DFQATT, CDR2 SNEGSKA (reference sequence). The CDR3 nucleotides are TGCAGTGCTAGTGGACAGGGGTTTATGAGCACTGAAGCTTTCTTT. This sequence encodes CSASGQGFMSTEAFF.

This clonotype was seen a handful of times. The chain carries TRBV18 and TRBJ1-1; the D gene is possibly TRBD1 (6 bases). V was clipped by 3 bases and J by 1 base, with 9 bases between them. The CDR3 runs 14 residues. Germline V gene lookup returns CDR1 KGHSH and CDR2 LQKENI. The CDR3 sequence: CASSPVTGNTEAFF. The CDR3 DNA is TGTGCCAGCTCACCCGTGACAGGGAACACTGAAGCTTTCTTT.

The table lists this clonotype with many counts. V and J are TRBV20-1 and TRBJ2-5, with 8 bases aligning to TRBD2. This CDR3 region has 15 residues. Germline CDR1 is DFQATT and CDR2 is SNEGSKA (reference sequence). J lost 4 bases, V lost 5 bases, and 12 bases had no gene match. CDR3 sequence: CSAGGGTRHRETQYF. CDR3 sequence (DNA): TGCAGTGCTGGGGGAGGGACTAGACACCGAGAGACCCAGTACTTC.

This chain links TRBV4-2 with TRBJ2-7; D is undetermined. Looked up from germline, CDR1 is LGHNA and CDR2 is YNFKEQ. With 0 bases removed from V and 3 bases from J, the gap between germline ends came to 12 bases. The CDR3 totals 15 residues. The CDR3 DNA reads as TGTGCCAGCAGCCAAGATAGTGGGTCTGACTACGAGCAGTACTTC. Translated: CASSQDSGSDYEQYF.

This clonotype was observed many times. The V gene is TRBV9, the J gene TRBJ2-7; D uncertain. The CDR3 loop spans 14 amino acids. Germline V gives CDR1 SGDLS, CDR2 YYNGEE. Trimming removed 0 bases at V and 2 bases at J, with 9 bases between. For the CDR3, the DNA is TGTGCCAGCAGCGTAGGAACGGCTGCCTACGAGCAGTACTTC. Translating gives CASSVGTAAYEQYF.

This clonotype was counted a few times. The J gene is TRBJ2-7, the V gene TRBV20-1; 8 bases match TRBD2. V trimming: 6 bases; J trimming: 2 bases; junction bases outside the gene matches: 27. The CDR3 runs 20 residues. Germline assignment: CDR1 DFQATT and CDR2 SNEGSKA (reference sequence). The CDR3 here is CSALRLQGLGSGGLTYEQYF. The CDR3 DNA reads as TGCAGTGCGTTGCGGCTACAGGGCCTCGGAAGCGGGGGACTCACCTACGAGCAGTACTTC.

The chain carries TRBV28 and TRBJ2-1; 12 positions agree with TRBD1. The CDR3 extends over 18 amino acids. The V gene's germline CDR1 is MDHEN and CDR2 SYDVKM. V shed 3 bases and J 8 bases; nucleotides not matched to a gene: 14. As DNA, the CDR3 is TGTGCCAGCAGTTTCCCGCGGCAGGGGGACAGGGGGCGGGATGAGCAGTTCTTC. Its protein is CASSFPRQGDRGRDEQFF.

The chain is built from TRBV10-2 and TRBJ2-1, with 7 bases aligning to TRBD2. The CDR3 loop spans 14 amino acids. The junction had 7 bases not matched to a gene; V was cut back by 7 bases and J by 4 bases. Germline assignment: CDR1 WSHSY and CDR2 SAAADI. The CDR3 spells CASTHSGPYNEQFF. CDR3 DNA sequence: TGCGCCAGCACCCATAGCGGGCCGTACAATGAGCAGTTCTTC.

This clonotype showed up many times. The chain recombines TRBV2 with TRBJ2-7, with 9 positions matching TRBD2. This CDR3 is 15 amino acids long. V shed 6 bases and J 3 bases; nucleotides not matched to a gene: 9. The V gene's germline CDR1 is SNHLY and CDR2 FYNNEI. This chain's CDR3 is CASSPPSGENYEQYF. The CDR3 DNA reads TGTGCCAGCAGCCCTCCTAGCGGGGAAAACTACGAGCAGTACTTC. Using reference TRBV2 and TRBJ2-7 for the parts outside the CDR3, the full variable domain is EPEVTQTPSHQVTQMGQEVILRCVPISNHLYFYWYRQILGQKVEFLVSFYNNEISEKSEIFDDQFSVERPDGSNFTLKIRSTKLEDSAMYFCASSPPSGENYEQYFGPGTRLTVT.

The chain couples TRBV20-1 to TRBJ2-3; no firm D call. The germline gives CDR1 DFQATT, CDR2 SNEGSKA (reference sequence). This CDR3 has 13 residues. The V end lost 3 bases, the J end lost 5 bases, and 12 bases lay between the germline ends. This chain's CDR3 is CSASTGREDTQYF. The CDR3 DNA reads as TGCAGTGCTAGTACGGGTCGTGAAGATACGCAGTATTTT.